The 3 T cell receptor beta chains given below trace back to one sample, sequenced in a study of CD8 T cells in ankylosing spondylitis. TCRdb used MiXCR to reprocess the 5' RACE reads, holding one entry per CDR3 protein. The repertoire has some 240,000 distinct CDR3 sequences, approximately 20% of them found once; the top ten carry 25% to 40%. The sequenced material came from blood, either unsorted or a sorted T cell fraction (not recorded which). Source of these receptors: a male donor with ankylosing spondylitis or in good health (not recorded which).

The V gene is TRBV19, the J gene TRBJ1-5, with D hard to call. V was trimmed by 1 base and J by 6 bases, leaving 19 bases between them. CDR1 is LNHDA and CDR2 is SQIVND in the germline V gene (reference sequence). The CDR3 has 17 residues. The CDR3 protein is CASSIGVLVGVPQPQHF. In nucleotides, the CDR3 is TGTGCCAGTAGTATAGGGGTTTTGGTTGGGGTCCCTCAGCCCCAGCATTTT.

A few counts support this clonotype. The CDR3 bases are TGTGCCAGCAGTGATAGGTTTCGGACTAGCGAAGATACGCAGTATTTT. Protein sequence: CASSDRFRTSEDTQYF. J is TRBJ2-3 and V is TRBV2, with 9 positions matching TRBD2. Losses at the gene ends were 3 bases for V and 5 bases for J; bases not matched to a gene: 9. The CDR3 consists of 16 residues. In germline, CDR1 is SNHLY, CDR2 FYNNEI.

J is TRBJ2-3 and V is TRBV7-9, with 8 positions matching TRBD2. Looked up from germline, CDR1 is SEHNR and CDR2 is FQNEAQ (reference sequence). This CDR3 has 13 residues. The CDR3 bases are TGTGCAGCGGCGGGAGGCCCCACAGATACGCAGTATTTT. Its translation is CAAAGGPTDTQYF.